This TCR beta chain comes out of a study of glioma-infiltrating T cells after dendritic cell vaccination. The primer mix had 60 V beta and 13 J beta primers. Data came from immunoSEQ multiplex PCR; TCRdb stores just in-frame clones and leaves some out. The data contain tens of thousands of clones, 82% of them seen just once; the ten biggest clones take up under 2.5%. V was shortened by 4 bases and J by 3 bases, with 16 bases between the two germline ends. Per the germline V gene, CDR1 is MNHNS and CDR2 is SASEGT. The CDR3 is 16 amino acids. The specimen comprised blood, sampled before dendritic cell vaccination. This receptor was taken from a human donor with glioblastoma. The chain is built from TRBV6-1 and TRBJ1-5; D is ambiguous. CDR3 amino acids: CASSGPGSVANQPQHF. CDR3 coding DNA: TGTGCCAGCAGTGGTCCGGGGTCAGTCGCCAATCAGCCCCAGCATTTT.